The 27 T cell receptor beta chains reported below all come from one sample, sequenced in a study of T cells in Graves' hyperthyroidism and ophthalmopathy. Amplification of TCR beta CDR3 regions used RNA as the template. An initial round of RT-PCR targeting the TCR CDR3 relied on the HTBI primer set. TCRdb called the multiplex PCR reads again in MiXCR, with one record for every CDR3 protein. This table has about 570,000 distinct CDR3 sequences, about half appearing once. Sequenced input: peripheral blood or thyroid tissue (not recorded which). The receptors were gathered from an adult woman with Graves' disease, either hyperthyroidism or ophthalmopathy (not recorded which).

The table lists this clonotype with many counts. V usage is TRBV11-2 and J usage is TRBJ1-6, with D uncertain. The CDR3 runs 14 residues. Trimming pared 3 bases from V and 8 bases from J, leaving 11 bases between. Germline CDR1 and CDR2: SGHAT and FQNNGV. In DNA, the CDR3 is TGTGCCAGCAGCTTCGGAGGGAGGGATTCACCCCTCCACTTT. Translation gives CASSFGGRDSPLHF. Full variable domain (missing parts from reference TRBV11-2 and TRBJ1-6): EAGVAQSPRYKIIEKRQSVAFWCNPISGHATLYWYQQILGQGPKLLIQFQNNGVVDDSQLPKDRFSAERLKGVDSTLKIQPAKLEDSAVYLCASSFGGRDSPLHFGNGTRLTVT.

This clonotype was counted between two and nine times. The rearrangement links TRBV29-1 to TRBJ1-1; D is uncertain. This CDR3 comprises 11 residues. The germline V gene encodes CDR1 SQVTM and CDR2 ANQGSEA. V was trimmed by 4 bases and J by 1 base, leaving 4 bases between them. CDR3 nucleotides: TGCAGCGTTGGGAAGAACACTGAAGCTTTCTTT. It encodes CSVGKNTEAFF.

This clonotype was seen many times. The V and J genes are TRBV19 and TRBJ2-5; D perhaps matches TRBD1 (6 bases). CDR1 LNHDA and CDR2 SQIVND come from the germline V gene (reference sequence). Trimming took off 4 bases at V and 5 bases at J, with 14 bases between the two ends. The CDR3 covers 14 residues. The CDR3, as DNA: TGTGCCAGTAGTACTACAGGGATGTTGGAGACCCAGTACTTC. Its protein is CASSTTGMLETQYF.

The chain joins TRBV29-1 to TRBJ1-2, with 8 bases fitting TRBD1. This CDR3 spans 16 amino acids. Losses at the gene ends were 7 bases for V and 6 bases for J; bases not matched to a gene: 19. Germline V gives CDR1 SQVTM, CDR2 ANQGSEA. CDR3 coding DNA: TGCAGCGCCAGCAGCTCGGACCCCCAGGGGGCAAATGGCTACACCTTC. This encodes CSASSSDPQGANGYTF.

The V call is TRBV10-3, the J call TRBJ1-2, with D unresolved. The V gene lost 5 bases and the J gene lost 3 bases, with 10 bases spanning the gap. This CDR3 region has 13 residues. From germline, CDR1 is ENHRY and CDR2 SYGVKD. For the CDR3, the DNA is TGTGCCATCAGTCCGGGCTGGGACTATGGCTACACCTTC. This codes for CAISPGWDYGYTF.

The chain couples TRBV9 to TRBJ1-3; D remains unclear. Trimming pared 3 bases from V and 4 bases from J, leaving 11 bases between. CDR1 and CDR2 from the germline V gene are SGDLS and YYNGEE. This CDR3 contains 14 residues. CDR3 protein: CASSAMDGGNTIYF. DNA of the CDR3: TGTGCCAGCAGCGCCATGGACGGCGGAAACACCATATATTTT.

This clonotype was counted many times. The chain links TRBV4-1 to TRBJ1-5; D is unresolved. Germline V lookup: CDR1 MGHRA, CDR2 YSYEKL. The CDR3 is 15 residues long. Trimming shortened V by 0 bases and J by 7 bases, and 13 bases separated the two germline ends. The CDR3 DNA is TGCGCCAGCAGCCAAGATCAGCGGGGAGTACAGCCCCAGCATTTT. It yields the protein CASSQDQRGVQPQHF.

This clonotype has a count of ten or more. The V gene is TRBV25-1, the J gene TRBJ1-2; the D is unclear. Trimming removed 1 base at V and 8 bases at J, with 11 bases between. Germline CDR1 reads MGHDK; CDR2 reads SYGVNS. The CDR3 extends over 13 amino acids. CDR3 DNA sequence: TGTGCCAGCAGTGAATGGGGAGGGAGCGGCTACACCTTC. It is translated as CASSEWGGSGYTF.

DNA of the CDR3: TGTGCCAGCAGCCCTCAGATAGGACTGAGCACTGAAGCTTTCTTT. Its protein product is CASSPQIGLSTEAFF. The chain couples TRBV7-8 to TRBJ1-1; D unclear. Germline V gives CDR1 SGHVS, CDR2 FQNEAQ. V was cut by 5 bases and J by 4 bases, with 17 bases left in between. This CDR3 region has 15 residues.

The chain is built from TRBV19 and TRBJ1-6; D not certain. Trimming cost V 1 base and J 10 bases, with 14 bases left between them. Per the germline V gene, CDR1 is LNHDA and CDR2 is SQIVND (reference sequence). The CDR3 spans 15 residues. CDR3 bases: TGTGCCAGTAGTATAGGAGGAGGGCTGAAGTCACCCCTCCACTTT. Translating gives CASSIGGGLKSPLHF.

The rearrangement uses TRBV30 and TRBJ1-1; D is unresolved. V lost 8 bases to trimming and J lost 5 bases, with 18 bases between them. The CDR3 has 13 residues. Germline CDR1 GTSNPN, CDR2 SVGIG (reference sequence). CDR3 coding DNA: TGTGCCCGGGCGGCAGGCCGAGATACTGAAGCTTTCTTT. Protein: CARAAGRDTEAFF.

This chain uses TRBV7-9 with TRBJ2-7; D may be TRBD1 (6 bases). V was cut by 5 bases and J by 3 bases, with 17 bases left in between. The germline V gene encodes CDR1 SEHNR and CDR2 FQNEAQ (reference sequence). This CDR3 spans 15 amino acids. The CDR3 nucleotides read TGTGCCAGCAGCCCCGGACAGCTTCCCGTCTACGAGCAGTACTTC. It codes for CASSPGQLPVYEQYF.

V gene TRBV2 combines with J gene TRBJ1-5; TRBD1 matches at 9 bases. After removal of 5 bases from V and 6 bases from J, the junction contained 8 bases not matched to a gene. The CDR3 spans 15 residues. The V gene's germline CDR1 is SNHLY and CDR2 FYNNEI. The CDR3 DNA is TGTGCCAGCAGTTACCGGGACAGGGAGGGTCAGCCCCAGCATTTT. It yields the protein CASSYRDREGQPQHF.

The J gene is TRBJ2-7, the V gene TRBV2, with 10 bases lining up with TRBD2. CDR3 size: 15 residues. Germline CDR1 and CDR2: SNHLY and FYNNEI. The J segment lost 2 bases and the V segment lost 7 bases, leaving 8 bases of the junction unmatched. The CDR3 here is CASTRTSGATYEQYF. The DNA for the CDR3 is TGTGCCAGCACGAGGACTAGCGGAGCCACCTACGAGCAGTACTTC.

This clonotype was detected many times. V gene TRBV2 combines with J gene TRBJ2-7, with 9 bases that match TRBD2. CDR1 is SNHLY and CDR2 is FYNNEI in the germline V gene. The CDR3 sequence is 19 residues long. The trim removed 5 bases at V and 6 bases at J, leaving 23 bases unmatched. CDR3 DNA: TGTGCCAGCAGTCCCCTTTCGTTTACTTTAGCGGGAGACGCGGGCGAGCAGTACTTC. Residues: CASSPLSFTLAGDAGEQYF.

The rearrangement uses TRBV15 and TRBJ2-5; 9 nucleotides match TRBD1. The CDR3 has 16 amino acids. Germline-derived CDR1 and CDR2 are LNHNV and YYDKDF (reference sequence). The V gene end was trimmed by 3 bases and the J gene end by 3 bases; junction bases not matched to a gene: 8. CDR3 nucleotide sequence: TGTGCCACCAGCAGGGGGTACACAGGGGGCGAAGAGACCCAGTACTTC. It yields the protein CATSRGYTGGEETQYF.

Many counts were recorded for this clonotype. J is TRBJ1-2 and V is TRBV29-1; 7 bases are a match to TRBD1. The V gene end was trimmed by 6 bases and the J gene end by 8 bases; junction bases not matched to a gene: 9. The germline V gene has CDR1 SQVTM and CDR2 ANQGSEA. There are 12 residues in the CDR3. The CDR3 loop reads CSVPDRTLGYTF. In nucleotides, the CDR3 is TGCAGCGTCCCGGACAGGACTTTAGGCTACACCTTC.

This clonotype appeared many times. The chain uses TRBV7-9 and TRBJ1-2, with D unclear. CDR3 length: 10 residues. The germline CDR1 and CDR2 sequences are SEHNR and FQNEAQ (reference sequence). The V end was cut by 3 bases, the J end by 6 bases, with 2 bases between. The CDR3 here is CASSFDGYTF. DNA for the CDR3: TGTGCCAGCAGCTTCGATGGCTACACCTTC.

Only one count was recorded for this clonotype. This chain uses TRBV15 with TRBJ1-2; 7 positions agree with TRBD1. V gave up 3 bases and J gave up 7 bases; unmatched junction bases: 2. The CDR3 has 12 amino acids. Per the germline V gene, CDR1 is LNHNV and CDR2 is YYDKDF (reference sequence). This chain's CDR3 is CATSSDRVGYTF. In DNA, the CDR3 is TGTGCCACCAGCAGCGACAGGGTTGGCTACACCTTC.

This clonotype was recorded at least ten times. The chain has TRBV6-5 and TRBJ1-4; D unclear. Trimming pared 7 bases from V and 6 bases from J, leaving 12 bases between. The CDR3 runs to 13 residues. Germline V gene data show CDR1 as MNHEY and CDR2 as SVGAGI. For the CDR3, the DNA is TGTGCCAGCAACCGGTTCGGGGATGAAAAACTGTTTTTT. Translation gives CASNRFGDEKLFF.

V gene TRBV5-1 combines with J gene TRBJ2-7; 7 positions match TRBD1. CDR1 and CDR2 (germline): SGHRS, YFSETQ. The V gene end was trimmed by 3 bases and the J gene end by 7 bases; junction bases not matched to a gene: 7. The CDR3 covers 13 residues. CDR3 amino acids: CASSSQGFGEQYF. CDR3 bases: TGCGCCAGCAGCTCACAGGGGTTTGGAGAGCAGTACTTC. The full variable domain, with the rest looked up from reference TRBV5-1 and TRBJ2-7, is KAGVTQTPRYLIKTRGQQVTLSCSPISGHRSVSWYQQTPGQGLQFLFEYFSETQRNKGNFPGRFSGRQFSNSRSEMNVSTLELGDSALYLCASSSQGFGEQYFGPGTRLTVT.

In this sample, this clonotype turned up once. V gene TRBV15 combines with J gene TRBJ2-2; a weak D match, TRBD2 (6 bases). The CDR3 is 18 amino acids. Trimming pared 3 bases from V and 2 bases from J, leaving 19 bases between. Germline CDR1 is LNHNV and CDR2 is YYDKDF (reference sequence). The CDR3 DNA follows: TGTGCCACCAGCAGTTACCTCCTTGTGGCGGGAAACACCGGGGAGCTGTTTTTT. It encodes CATSSYLLVAGNTGELFF. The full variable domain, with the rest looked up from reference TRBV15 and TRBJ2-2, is DAMVIQNPRYQVTQFGKPVTLSCSQTLNHNVMYWYQQKSSQAPKLLFHYYDKDFNNEADTPDNFQSRRPNTSFCFLDIRSPGLGDTAMYLCATSSYLLVAGNTGELFFGEGSRLTVL.

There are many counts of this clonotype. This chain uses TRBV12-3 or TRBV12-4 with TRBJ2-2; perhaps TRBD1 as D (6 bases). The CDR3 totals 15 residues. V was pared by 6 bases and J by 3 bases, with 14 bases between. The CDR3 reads CASSPRQVHTGELFF. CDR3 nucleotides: TGTGCCAGCAGCCCTAGACAGGTCCACACCGGGGAGCTGTTTTTT.

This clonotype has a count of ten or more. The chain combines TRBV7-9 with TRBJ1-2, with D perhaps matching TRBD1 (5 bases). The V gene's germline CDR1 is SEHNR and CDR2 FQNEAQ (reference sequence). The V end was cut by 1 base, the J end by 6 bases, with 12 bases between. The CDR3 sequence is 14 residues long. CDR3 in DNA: TGTGCCAGCAGCTTAGGAGGGGAAATTAATGGCTACACCTTC. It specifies CASSLGGEINGYTF.

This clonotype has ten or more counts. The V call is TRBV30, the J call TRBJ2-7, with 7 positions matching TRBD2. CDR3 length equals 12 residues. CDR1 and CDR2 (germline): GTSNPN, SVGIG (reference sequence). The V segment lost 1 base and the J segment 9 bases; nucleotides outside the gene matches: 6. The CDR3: CAWSARLAVQYF. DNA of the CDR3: TGTGCCTGGAGTGCAAGACTAGCAGTGCAGTACTTC.

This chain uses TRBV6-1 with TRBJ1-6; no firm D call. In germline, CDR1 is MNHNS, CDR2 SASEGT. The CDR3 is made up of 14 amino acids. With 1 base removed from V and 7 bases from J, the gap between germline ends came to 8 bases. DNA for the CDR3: TGTGCCAGCAGTGAAGGAGTGGAGAATTCACCCCTCCACTTT. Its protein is CASSEGVENSPLHF.

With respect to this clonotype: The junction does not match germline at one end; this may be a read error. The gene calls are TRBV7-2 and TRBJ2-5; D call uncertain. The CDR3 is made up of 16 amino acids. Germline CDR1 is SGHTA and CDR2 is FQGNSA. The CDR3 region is CASGLVPFSLSETQYF. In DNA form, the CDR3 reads TGTGCCAGCGGCTTAGTCCCCTTCTCCCTCTCAGAGACCCAGTACTTC.